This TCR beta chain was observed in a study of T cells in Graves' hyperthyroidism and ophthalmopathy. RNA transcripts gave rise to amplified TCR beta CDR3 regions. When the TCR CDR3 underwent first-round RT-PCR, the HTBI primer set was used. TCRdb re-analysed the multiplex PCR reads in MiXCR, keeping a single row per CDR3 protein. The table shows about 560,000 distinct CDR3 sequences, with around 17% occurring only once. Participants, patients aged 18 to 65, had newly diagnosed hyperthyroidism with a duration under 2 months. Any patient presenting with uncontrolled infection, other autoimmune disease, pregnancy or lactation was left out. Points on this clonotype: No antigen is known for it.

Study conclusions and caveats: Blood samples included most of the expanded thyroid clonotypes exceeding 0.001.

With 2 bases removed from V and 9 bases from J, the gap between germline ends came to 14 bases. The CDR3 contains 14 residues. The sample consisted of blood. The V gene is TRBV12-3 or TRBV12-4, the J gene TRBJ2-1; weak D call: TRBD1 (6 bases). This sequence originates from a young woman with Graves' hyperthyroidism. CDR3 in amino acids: CASSLRNRVSEQFF. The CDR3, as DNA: TGTGCCAGCAGTTTAAGGAACAGGGTGAGTGAGCAGTTCTTC.